The rows below give T cell receptor beta chains drawn from one sample of a study of control samples from healthy donors and cancer patients. Clones were read by immunoSEQ multiplex PCR, and TCRdb kept only the in-frame ones, dropping some. The sample consists of some 130,000 clones, under 95% of them appearing once. The source material was PBMCs. These receptors came from a man aged 50 to 60 with head and neck cancer. Each CDR3 is given with its conserved first and last residue. Fields, in order: clone size, V gene, J gene, CDR3 length, D gene, CDR3 DNA, CDR3 protein. The D gene is left open where the match is weak. Size is omitted from some rows. Given values are once, few, many or a class for expanded clones.

size: once; V: TRBV2; J: TRBJ2-1; length: 13; D: NA; DNA: TGTGCCAGCAGGACGGACAGAAATAATGAGCAGTTCTTC; CDR3: CASRTDRNNEQFF
size: NA; V: TRBV7-9; J: TRBJ1-1; length: 15; D: NA; DNA: TGTGCCAGCAGTCGACTAGGGGTGGGGGACACTGAAGCTTTCTTT; CDR3: CASSRLGVGDTEAFF
size: NA; V: TRBV6-6; J: TRBJ2-2; length: 14; D: TRBD1; DNA: TGTGCCAGCGGAAGGACAGGGCTCACCGGGGAGCTGTTTTTT; CDR3: CASGRTGLTGELFF
size: NA; V: TRBV6-5; J: TRBJ1-5; length: 14; D: NA; DNA: TGTGCCAGCAGTTACCCGGGGGGTAGGGAGATTCAGCATTTT; CDR3: CASSYPGGREIQHF
size: NA; V: TRBV6-5; J: TRBJ2-5; length: 13; D: NA; DNA: TGTGCCAGCAGAGAGGGCCCGGATGAGACCCAGTACTTC; CDR3: CASREGPDETQYF
size: NA; V: TRBV5-5; J: TRBJ1-2; length: 16; D: NA; DNA: TGTGCCAGCAGCATAACTACCCAGGTCATCCGAGGGGGCTACACCTTC; CDR3: CASSITTQVIRGGYTF
size: once; V: TRBV11-2; J: TRBJ2-1; length: 16; D: NA; DNA: TGTGCCAGCAGGTCTGTGGCAGGGGTTACCTACAATGAGCAGTTCTTC; CDR3: CASRSVAGVTYNEQFF
size: NA; V: TRBV4-1; J: TRBJ1-1; length: 16; D: NA; DNA: TGCGCCAGCAGCCAAGATCCACAGCTGATGAACACTGAAGCTTTCTTT; CDR3: CASSQDPQLMNTEAFF
size: NA; V: TRBV7-9; J: TRBJ1-4; length: 16; D: TRBD1; DNA: TGTGCCAGCAGCTTAGGGCAGGGGGTGACTAATGAAAAACTGTTTTTT; CDR3: CASSLGQGVTNEKLFF
size: NA; V: TRBV29-1; J: TRBJ1-2; length: 11; D: NA; DNA: TGCAGCCAGCAAGGCCCCTATGGCTACACCTTC; CDR3: CSQQGPYGYTF
size: NA; V: TRBV28; J: TRBJ2-7; length: 16; D: TRBD1; DNA: TGTGCCAGCAGTTTTTATGGGACAGGGAGCTCCTACGAGCAGTACTTC; CDR3: CASSFYGTGSSYEQYF
size: NA; V: TRBV29-1; J: TRBJ2-1; length: 15; D: TRBD2; DNA: TGCAGCGTTGAGTTATTTAGCGGGGGGGACGATGAGCAGTTCTTC; CDR3: CSVELFSGGDDEQFF
size: NA; V: TRBV4-2; J: TRBJ1-2; length: 14; D: NA; DNA: TGTGCCAGCAGCCAAGAGACAGTGGCGGATGGCTACACCTTC; CDR3: CASSQETVADGYTF
size: NA; V: TRBV7-8; J: TRBJ2-4; length: 17; D: TRBD1; DNA: TGTGCCAGCAGCTTAGATGGACAGGGGCTAGCCAAAAACATTCAGTACTTC; CDR3: CASSLDGQGLAKNIQYF
size: NA; V: TRBV6-6; J: TRBJ1-3; length: 16; D: TRBD1; DNA: TGTGCCAGCAGTTACTTCGGACAGGGGAGGGGAAACACCATATATTTT; CDR3: CASSYFGQGRGNTIYF
size: NA; V: TRBV9; J: TRBJ2-1; length: 15; D: TRBD2; DNA: TGTGCCAGCAGCACCAGCGGGGGGGCGGGGCATGAGCAGTTCTTC; CDR3: CASSTSGGAGHEQFF
size: NA; V: TRBV28; J: TRBJ2-3; length: 19; D: TRBD2; DNA: TGTGCCAGCAGTTACCGGGGACTAGCGGGGGGGCCGGGAACAGATACGCAGTATTTT; CDR3: CASSYRGLAGGPGTDTQYF
size: NA; V: TRBV28; J: TRBJ1-6; length: 14; D: NA; DNA: TGTGCCAGCAGCCTCAGGGTGCTGGATTCACCCCTCCACTTT; CDR3: CASSLRVLDSPLHF
size: NA; V: TRBV5-1; J: TRBJ2-1; length: 12; D: TRBD2; DNA: TGCGCCAGCCGCCCTGGGGGAGGGGAGCAGTTCTTC; CDR3: CASRPGGGEQFF
size: few; V: TRBV30; J: TRBJ2-7; length: 12; D: NA; DNA: TGTGCCTGGAGTAAGGCAGGCTACGAGCAGTACTTC; CDR3: CAWSKAGYEQYF
size: NA; V: TRBV30; J: TRBJ2-7; length: 12; D: NA; DNA: TGTGCCTGGGACGTTTTGGGTTACGAGCAGTACTTC; CDR3: CAWDVLGYEQYF
size: NA; V: TRBV15; J: TRBJ2-5; length: 12; D: NA; DNA: TGTGCCACCAGCAGAGAATCCAAGACCCAGTACTTC; CDR3: CATSRESKTQYF
size: NA; V: TRBV30; J: TRBJ2-1; length: 12; D: TRBD2; DNA: TGTGCCTGGATGACTAGCGGGGGGGGACAGTTCTTC; CDR3: CAWMTSGGGQFF
size: NA; V: TRBV6-6; J: TRBJ1-5; length: 13; D: TRBD1; DNA: TGTGCCAGCAGATACAGGGGCGATCAGCCCCAGCATTTT; CDR3: CASRYRGDQPQHF
size: NA; V: TRBV7-9; J: TRBJ1-5; length: 15; D: TRBD1; DNA: TGTGCCAGCAGCTTTGACAGGGGACGTAATCAGCCCCAGCATTTT; CDR3: CASSFDRGRNQPQHF
size: NA; V: TRBV7-2; J: TRBJ2-7; length: 13; D: TRBD1; DNA: TGTGCCAGCAGCCTTCAGGGGGCTTACGAGCAGTACTTC; CDR3: CASSLQGAYEQYF
size: once; V: TRBV4-2; J: TRBJ2-3; length: 16; D: NA; DNA: TGTGCCAGCAGCCAAGAACCCGGGATCCACACAGATACGCAGTATTTT; CDR3: CASSQEPGIHTDTQYF
size: NA; V: TRBV28; J: TRBJ1-6; length: 16; D: TRBD1; DNA: TGTGCCAGCAGCCTTGGGACAGTGGCCTATAATTCACCCCTCCACTTT; CDR3: CASSLGTVAYNSPLHF
size: NA; V: TRBV5-4; J: TRBJ1-2; length: 15; D: NA; DNA: TGTGCCAGCAGCTTGGCAGCTACAGGGTACTATGGCTACACCTTC; CDR3: CASSLAATGYYGYTF
size: NA; V: TRBV5-5; J: TRBJ1-1; length: 16; D: NA; DNA: TGTGCCAGCAGCTTGGCGTGGCGGGGCCGCGGCACTGAAGCTTTCTTT; CDR3: CASSLAWRGRGTEAFF
size: NA; V: TRBV3-1/TRBV3-2; J: TRBJ1-4; length: 14; D: TRBD1; DNA: TGTGCCAGCAGCCCCCAGACAGGGGGCGACCAACTGTTTTTT; CDR3: CASSPQTGGDQLFF
size: NA; V: TRBV7-2; J: TRBJ2-5; length: 14; D: NA; DNA: TGTGCCAGCAGCTTGGGGGGTAAGGGGGAGACCCAGTACTTC; CDR3: CASSLGGKGETQYF